Each of the 28 T cell receptor beta chains below was sequenced from the same sample in a study of T cell responses to AZD1222 COVID-19 vaccine. TCRdb keeps only in-frame clones here, not all; method: immunoSEQ multiplex PCR. The repertoire has some 120,000 clones, more than 85% of them found once; the top ten carry around 10%. Sequenced here: peripheral blood, sampled on day 0 of MenACWY control vaccination. The source of these receptors is an adult in good health.

This chain links TRBV5-1 with TRBJ1-1; TRBD1 matches at 9 bases. This CDR3 has 14 amino acids. Germline V gene lookup returns CDR1 SGHRS and CDR2 YFSETQ. V dropped 4 bases and J dropped 11; count of bases not matched to a gene: 12. In nucleotides, the CDR3 is TGCGCCAGCAGCCCGACAGGGGGTATGCCGACCGCTTTCTTT. Amino acids: CASSPTGGMPTAFF.

This chain joins TRBV9 and TRBJ2-1, with 13 bases fitting TRBD2. From germline, CDR1 is SGDLS and CDR2 YYNGEE. Losses at the gene ends were 1 base for V and 8 bases for J; bases not matched to a gene: 3. This CDR3 comprises 15 residues. The CDR3 sequence: CASSVMGLAGHEQFF. DNA of the CDR3: TGTGCCAGCAGCGTAATGGGACTAGCGGGACATGAGCAGTTCTTC.

The V gene is TRBV3-1 (or the pseudogene TRBV3-2), the J gene TRBJ2-2; TRBD2 matches at 7 bases. The CDR3 length is 14 residues. The V segment lost 4 bases and the J segment 5 bases; nucleotides outside the gene matches: 4. CDR1 is LGHDT and CDR2 is YNNKEL in the germline V gene (reference sequence). CDR3 nucleotide sequence: TGTGCCAGCAGCCCTAGCGGAAAGACCGGGGAGCTGTTTTTT. It specifies CASSPSGKTGELFF.

V and J are TRBV3-1 (or the pseudogene TRBV3-2) and TRBJ1-2; a weak D match, TRBD1 (5 bases). The CDR3 is made up of 14 amino acids. CDR1 is LGHDT, CDR2 YNNKEL, per germline (reference sequence). Trimming took 0 bases from V and 4 from J, leaving 9 bases between them. This CDR3 reads CASSQEGGGYGYTF. In nucleotides, the CDR3 is TGTGCCAGCAGCCAAGAGGGGGGTGGCTATGGCTACACCTTC.

This sequence joins TRBV29-1 and TRBJ1-1; D gene ambiguous. The CDR3 contains 13 residues. Trimming stripped 4 bases from V and 1 base from J, with 10 bases between. The germline gives CDR1 SQVTM, CDR2 ANQGSEA. CDR3 region: CSVAEHPNTEAFF. The CDR3 nucleotides are TGCAGCGTTGCGGAACATCCGAACACTGAAGCTTTCTTT.

V and J are TRBV7-8 and TRBJ1-2; TRBD1 might be the D (6 bases). The ends were cut back, 1 base at V and 4 bases at J, with 22 bases in the middle. Germline assignment: CDR1 SGHVS and CDR2 FQNEAQ. The CDR3 covers 18 residues. The CDR3 nucleotides are TGTGCCAGCAGCTTAGGGCCCATATGGCAGGGGAAGGCCTATGGCTACACCTTC. The encoded protein is CASSLGPIWQGKAYGYTF.

This chain joins TRBV23-1 and TRBJ1-2; D gene uncertain. TRBV23-1 is an open reading frame, and its role is uncertain. The CDR3 contains 14 residues. Trimming shortened V by 0 bases and J by 2 bases, and 7 bases separated the two germline ends. CDR3 DNA: TGCGCCAGCAGTCAATCGGCTGAAAACTATGGCTACACCTTC. Its protein is CASSQSAENYGYTF.

The gene calls are TRBV27 and TRBJ2-7, with 10 bases lining up with TRBD2. Germline-derived CDR1 and CDR2 are MNHEY and SMNVEV (reference sequence). The CDR3 totals 15 residues. V dropped 5 bases and J dropped 3; count of bases not matched to a gene: 7. The CDR3 DNA is TGTGCCAGCAGTCAATCACTAGCGGGGAACTACGAGCAGTACTTC. Translation: CASSQSLAGNYEQYF.

The chain uses TRBV9 and TRBJ2-1; tentatively, D is TRBD1 or TRBD2 (6 bases each). Per germline, CDR1 SGDLS and CDR2 YYNGEE. CDR3 length: 16 amino acids. V was cut by 4 bases and J by 9 bases, with 23 bases left in between. CDR3 sequence: CASSPQGRIGTAEQFF. The CDR3 coding sequence is TGTGCCAGCAGCCCGCAGGGGAGGATCGGTACAGCTGAGCAGTTCTTC.

To note about this clone: The same CDR3 also results from other DNA sequences found in this sample. The chain employs TRBV5-1 and TRBJ2-3, with unresolved D. Germline V gene data show CDR1 as SGHRS and CDR2 as YFSETQ. CDR3 length: 11 amino acids. The V end was cut by 2 bases, the J end by 3 bases, with 1 base between. CDR3 residues: CASSFTDTQYF. CDR3 sequence (DNA): TGCGCCAGCAGCTTTACAGATACGCAGTATTTT.

The genes are TRBV4-1 and TRBJ2-3; 8 nucleotides agree with TRBD1. After removal of 0 bases from V and 6 bases from J, the junction contained 8 bases not matched to a gene. Per the germline V gene, CDR1 is MGHRA and CDR2 is YSYEKL. The CDR3 has 16 amino acids. CDR3 residues: CASSQDYRGTGDTQYF. For the CDR3, the DNA is TGCGCCAGCAGCCAAGATTACAGGGGGACTGGGGATACGCAGTATTTT.

The sample holds one count of this clone. The chain combines TRBV6-5 with TRBJ2-1, with TRBD2 matching over 8 bases. The V segment lost 0 bases and the J segment 6 bases; nucleotides outside the gene matches: 4. The CDR3 totals 15 residues. Germline CDR1 reads MNHEY; CDR2 reads SVGAGI. The CDR3 protein is CASSYSGLDPNEQFF. CDR3 nucleotides: TGTGCCAGCAGTTACTCGGGACTAGACCCCAATGAGCAGTTCTTC.

The rearrangement uses TRBV11-3 and TRBJ2-1; 10 bases match TRBD2. The CDR3 has 15 amino acids. Trimming took 5 bases from V and 6 from J; bases not matched to a gene: 7. CDR1 is SGHNT, CDR2 YENEEA, per germline. The DNA for the CDR3 is TGTGCCAGCAGCCCTAGCGGGAGTACGAGCAATGAGCAGTTCTTC. Its translation is CASSPSGSTSNEQFF. Full variable domain (remainder filled in from reference TRBV11-3 and TRBJ2-1): EAGVVQSPRYKIIEKKQPVAFWCNPISGHNTLYWYLQNLGQGPELLIRYENEEAVDDSQLPKDRFSAERLKGVDSTLKIQPAELGDSAVYLCASSPSGSTSNEQFFGPGTRLTVL.

J is TRBJ1-2 and V is TRBV3-1 (or the pseudogene TRBV3-2); the D gene is possibly TRBD1 (5 bases). CDR1 and CDR2 (germline): LGHDT, YNNKEL (reference sequence). This CDR3 has 14 residues. Trimming removed 1 base from V and 0 bases from J, with 6 bases in between. The CDR3 reads CASSQGQPNYGYTF. CDR3 DNA: TGTGCCAGCAGCCAAGGACAGCCTAACTATGGCTACACCTTC.

The V and J genes are TRBV6-5 and TRBJ1-4; 7 nucleotides match TRBD1. CDR1 is MNHEY, CDR2 SVGAGI, per germline. Losses at the gene ends were 2 bases for V and 0 bases for J; bases not matched to a gene: 3. This CDR3 contains 16 residues. In DNA, the CDR3 is TGTGCCAGCAGTTACAGGGGGCCCGCAACTAATGAAAAACTGTTTTTT. It yields the protein CASSYRGPATNEKLFF.

The chain couples TRBV12-3 or TRBV12-4 to TRBJ2-1, with D perhaps matching TRBD2 (6 bases). V dropped 6 bases and J dropped 10 bases, with 13 bases sitting between them. The CDR3 has 12 amino acids. The CDR3 DNA reads as TGTGCCAGCAGCCTCATGGCGGGAGAGCAGTTCTTC. It yields the protein CASSLMAGEQFF.

Only one count was recorded for this clone. The chain employs TRBV7-8 and TRBJ1-2; TRBD1 matches 10 bases. There are 16 residues in the CDR3. V lost 5 bases to trimming and J lost 2 bases; unmatched junction nucleotides: 8. Germline V lookup: CDR1 SGHVS, CDR2 FQNEAQ. For the CDR3, the DNA is TGTGCCAGCAGCCCCAGCCCGGGACAGGGGAACTATGGCTACACCTTC. Protein sequence: CASSPSPGQGNYGYTF.

This chain links TRBV19 with TRBJ2-1; 10 bases fit TRBD2. Looked up from germline, CDR1 is LNHDA and CDR2 is SQIVND (reference sequence). CDR3 size: 15 residues. The ends lost 5 bases at V and 9 bases at J; junction bases unmatched: 10. CDR3: CASSRTSGNGAEQFF. The CDR3 coding sequence is TGTGCCAGTAGTCGGACTAGCGGTAACGGGGCTGAGCAGTTCTTC.

This chain joins TRBV2 and TRBJ1-2; D possibly corresponds to TRBD1 (5 bases). Germline CDR1 is SNHLY and CDR2 is FYNNEI. V lost 3 bases to trimming and J lost 3 bases, with 11 bases between them. The CDR3 has 14 residues. In DNA, the CDR3 is TGTGCCAGCAGTGAGAGACAGCTGTACTATGGCTACACCTTC. The encoded protein is CASSERQLYYGYTF.

The chain carries TRBV24-1 and TRBJ2-1; TRBD2 matches at 7 bases. The V gene end was trimmed by 4 bases and the J gene end by 9 bases; junction bases not matched to a gene: 5. CDR3 length: 13 amino acids. Germline CDR1 KGHDR, CDR2 SFDVKD. The CDR3 sequence is CATSEGGSTEQFF. CDR3 sequence (DNA): TGTGCCACCAGTGAGGGCGGGAGTACTGAGCAGTTCTTC.

The CDR3 spells CAISPQGAEGYTF. The CDR3, as DNA: TGTGCCATCAGTCCACAGGGGGCGGAAGGCTACACCTTC. V and J are TRBV10-3 and TRBJ1-2, with 9 bases that match TRBD1. This CDR3 is built from 13 residues. Trimming cost V 5 bases and J 8 bases; bases outside gene matches: 6. Germline V gene data show CDR1 as ENHRY and CDR2 as SYGVKD.

The gene calls are TRBV9 and TRBJ1-2, with D possibly matching TRBD1 (5 bases). Germline V lookup: CDR1 SGDLS, CDR2 YYNGEE. This CDR3 contains 15 residues. V was cut by 1 base and J by 4 bases, with 14 bases left in between. This chain's CDR3 is CASSVRAGIPYGYTF. The CDR3 DNA sequence: TGTGCCAGCAGCGTACGGGCAGGGATCCCCTATGGCTACACCTTC. The entire variable domain, with the rest obtained from reference TRBV9 and TRBJ1-2, is as follows: DSGVTQTPKHLITATGQRVTLRCSPRSGDLSVYWYQQSLDQGLQFLIQYYNGEERAKGNILERFSAQQFPDLHSELNLSSLELGDSALYFCASSVRAGIPYGYTFGSGTRLTVV.

A single count supports this clone. CDR3 bases: TGTGCCAGTGGCGTTGGGGGCTATCCGGAGCTGTTTTTT. This sequence encodes CASGVGGYPELFF. The rearrangement joins TRBV19 to TRBJ2-2; the D gene is possibly TRBD1 (6 bases). V gave up 8 bases and J gave up 10 bases, with 17 bases separating them. There are 13 residues in the CDR3. Germline V gives CDR1 LNHDA, CDR2 SQIVND (reference sequence).

The chain carries TRBV9 and TRBJ2-7; the D is unclear. This CDR3 region has 15 residues. Germline V lookup: CDR1 SGDLS, CDR2 YYNGEE. Trimming removed 0 bases at V and 2 bases at J, with 12 bases between. CDR3 sequence (DNA): TGTGCCAGCAGCGTAGAGGTCTCTTCCACCTACGAGCAGTACTTC. Amino acid sequence: CASSVEVSSTYEQYF.

V usage is TRBV2 and J usage is TRBJ2-4; D possibly uses TRBD1 or TRBD2 (5 bases each). From germline, CDR1 is SNHLY and CDR2 FYNNEI. V was cut by 3 bases and J by 6 bases, with 9 bases left in between. The CDR3 is 13 residues long. The CDR3 sequence is CASSDRGGNIQYF. Here the CDR3 DNA reads TGTGCCAGCAGTGACCGGGGCGGAAACATTCAGTACTTC.

V is TRBV10-3 and J is TRBJ2-2; TRBD1 matches 9 bases. With V trimmed by 6 bases and J by 5 bases, 7 bases remained unmatched. This CDR3 spans 15 amino acids. Germline V gene sequence: CDR1 ENHRY, CDR2 SYGVKD. This CDR3 is CAISRGQGGTGELFF. The DNA for the CDR3 is TGTGCCATCAGCCGGGGACAGGGCGGTACCGGGGAGCTGTTTTTT.

Concerning this clone: Other DNA sequences within the sample encode an identical CDR3. The chain couples TRBV3-1 (or the pseudogene TRBV3-2) to TRBJ2-1; TRBD2 matches at 8 bases. There are 15 residues in the CDR3. The junction had 4 bases not matched to a gene; V was cut back by 4 bases and J by 2 bases. CDR1 is LGHDT and CDR2 is YNNKEL in the germline V gene (reference sequence). CDR3 region: CASSPRGGAYNEQFF. The DNA for the CDR3 is TGTGCCAGCAGCCCCCGGGGGGGGGCCTACAATGAGCAGTTCTTC.

This chain joins TRBV27 and TRBJ1-2; D might be TRBD1 (6 bases). Trimming removed 6 bases from V and 7 bases from J, with 15 bases in between. Germline CDR1 MNHEY, CDR2 SMNVEV (reference sequence). The CDR3 length is 13 residues. Written as DNA, the CDR3 is TGTGCCAGCAGCTTGGACAGCCAGCTTGGCTACACCTTC. This encodes CASSLDSQLGYTF.